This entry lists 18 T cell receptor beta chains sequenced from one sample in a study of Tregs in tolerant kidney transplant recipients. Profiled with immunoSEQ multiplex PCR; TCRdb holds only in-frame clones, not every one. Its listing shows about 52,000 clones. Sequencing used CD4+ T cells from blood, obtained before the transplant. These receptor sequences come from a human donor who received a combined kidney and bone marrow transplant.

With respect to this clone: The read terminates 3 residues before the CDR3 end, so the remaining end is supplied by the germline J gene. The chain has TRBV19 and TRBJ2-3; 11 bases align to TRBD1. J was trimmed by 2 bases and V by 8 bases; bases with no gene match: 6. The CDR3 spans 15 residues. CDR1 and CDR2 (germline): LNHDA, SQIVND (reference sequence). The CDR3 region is CASGDRGAATDTQYF. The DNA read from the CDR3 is TGTGCCAGTGGGGACAGGGGGGCCGCCACAGATACG.

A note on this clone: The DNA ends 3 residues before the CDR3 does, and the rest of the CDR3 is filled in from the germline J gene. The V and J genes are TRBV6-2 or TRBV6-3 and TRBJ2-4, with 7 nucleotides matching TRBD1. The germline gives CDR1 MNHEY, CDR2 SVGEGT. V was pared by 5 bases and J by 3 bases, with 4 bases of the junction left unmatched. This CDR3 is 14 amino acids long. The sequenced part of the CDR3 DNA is TGTGCCAGCAGTCAGTCAGGGGGCAAAAACATT. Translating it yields CASSQSGGKNI. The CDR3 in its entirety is CASSQSGGKNIQYF.

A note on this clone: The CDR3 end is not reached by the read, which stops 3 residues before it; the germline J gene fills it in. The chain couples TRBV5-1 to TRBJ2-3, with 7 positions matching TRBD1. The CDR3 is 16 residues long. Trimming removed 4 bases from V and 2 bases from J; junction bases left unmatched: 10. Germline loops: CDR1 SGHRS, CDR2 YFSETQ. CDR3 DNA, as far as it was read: TGCGCCAGCAGCCCGGACAGGCCTCTAAACACAGATACG. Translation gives CASSPDRPLNTDT. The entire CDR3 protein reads CASSPDRPLNTDTQYF.

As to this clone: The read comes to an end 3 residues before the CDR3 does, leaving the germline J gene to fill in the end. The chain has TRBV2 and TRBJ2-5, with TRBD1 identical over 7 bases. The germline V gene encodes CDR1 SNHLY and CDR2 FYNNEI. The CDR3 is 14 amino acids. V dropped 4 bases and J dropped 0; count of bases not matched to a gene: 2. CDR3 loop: CASSGDRHQETQYF. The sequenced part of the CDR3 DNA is TGTGCCAGCAGTGGGGACAGACACCAAGAGACC. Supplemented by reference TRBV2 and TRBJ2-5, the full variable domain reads EPEVTQTPSHQVTQMGQEVILRCVPISNHLYFYWYRQILGQKVEFLVSFYNNEISEKSEIFDDQFSVERPDGSNFTLKIRSTKLEDSAMYFCASSGDRHQETQYFGPGTRLLVL.

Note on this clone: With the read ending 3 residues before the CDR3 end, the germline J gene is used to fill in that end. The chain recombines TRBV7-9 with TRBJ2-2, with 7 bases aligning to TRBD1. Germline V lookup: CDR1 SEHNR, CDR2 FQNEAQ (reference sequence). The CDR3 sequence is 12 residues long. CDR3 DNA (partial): TGTGCCAGCAGCGTCTCACAGGGGAGG. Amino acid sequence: CASSVSQGR. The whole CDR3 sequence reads CASSVSQGRLFF.

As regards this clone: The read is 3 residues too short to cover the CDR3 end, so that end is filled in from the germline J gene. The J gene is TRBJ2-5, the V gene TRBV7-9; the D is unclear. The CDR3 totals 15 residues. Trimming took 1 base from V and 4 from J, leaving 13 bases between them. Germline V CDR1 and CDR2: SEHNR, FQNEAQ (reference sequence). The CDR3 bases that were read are TGTGCCAGCAGCTTAGAAGCCTGGAAGGGAGAGACC. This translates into CASSLEAWKGET. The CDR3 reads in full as CASSLEAWKGETQYF.

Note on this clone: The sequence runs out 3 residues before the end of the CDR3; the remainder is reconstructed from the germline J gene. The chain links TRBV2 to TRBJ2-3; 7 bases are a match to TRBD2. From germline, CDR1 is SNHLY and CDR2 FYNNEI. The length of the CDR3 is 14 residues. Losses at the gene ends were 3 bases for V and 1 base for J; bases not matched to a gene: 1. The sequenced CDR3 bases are TGTGCCAGCAGTGATGCGGGGGGCACAGATACG. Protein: CASSDAGGTDT. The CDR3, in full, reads CASSDAGGTDTQYF.

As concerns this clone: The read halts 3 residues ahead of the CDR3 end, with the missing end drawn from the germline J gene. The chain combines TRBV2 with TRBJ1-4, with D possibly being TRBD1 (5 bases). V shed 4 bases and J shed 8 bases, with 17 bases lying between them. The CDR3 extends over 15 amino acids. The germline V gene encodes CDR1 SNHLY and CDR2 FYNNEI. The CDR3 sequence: CASSAATGSSEKLFF. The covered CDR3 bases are TGTGCCAGCAGTGCCGCCACAGGTTCTTCGGAAAAA.

The chain's CDR3 is CASSPTISGISGNTIYF. The covered CDR3 bases are TGTGCCAGCTCACCAACCATTTCAGGGATCTCTGGAAACACC. This sequence joins TRBV18 and TRBJ1-3; D is possibly TRBD1 (5 bases). The read halts 3 residues ahead of the CDR3 end, with the missing end drawn from the germline J gene. V was shortened by 2 bases and J by 0 bases, with 14 bases between the two germline ends. From germline, CDR1 is KGHSH and CDR2 LQKENI. The CDR3 runs 17 residues.

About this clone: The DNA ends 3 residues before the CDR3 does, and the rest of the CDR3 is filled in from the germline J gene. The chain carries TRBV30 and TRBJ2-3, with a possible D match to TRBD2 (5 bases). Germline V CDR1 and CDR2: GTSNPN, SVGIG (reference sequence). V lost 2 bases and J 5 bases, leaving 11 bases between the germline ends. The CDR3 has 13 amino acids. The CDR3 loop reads CAWSPKRLDTQYF. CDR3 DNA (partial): TGTGCCTGGAGTCCCAAGCGGCTAGATACG.

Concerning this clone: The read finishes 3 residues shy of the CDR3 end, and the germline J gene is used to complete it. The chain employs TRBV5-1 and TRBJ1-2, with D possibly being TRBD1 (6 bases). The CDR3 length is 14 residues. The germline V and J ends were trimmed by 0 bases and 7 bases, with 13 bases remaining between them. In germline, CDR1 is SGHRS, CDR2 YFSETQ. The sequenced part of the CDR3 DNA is TGCGCCAGCAGCTTGGTAGCAGGGGAGGGTGGC. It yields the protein CASSLVAGEGG. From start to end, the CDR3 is CASSLVAGEGGYTF.

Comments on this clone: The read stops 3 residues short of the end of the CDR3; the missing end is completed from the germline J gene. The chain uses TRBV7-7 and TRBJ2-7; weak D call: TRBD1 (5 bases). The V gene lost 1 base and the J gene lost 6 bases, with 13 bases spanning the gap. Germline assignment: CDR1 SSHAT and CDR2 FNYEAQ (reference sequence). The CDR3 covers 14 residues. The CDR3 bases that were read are TGTGCCAGCAGCTTAGGGTCAGGGTCGGCCGAG. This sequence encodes CASSLGSGSAE. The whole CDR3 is CASSLGSGSAEQYF.

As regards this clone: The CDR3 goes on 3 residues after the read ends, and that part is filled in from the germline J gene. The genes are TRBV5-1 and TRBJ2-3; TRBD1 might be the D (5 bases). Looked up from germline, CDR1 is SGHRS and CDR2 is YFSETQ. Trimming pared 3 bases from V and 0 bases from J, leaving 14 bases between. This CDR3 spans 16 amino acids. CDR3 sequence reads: CASSSRESTSTDTQYF. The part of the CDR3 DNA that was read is TGCGCCAGCAGCTCCAGGGAATCCACTAGCACAGATACG.

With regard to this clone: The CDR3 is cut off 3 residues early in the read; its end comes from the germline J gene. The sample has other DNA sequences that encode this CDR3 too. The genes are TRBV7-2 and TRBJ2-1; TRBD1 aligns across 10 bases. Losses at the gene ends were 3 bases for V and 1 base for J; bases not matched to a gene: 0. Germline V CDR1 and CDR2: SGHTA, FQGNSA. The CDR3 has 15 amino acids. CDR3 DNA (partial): TGTGCCAGCAGCTTGGACAGGGGGTCCTACAATGAG. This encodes CASSLDRGSYNE. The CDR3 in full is CASSLDRGSYNEQFF.

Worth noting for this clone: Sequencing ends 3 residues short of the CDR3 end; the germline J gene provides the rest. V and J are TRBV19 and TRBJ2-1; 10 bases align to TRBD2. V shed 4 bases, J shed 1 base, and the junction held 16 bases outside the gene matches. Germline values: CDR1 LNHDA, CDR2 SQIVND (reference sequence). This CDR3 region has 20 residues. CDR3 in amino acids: CASSTPSRLAGVKSYNEQFF. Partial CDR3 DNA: TGTGCCAGTAGTACCCCTTCGCGTCTAGCGGGAGTAAAATCCTACAATGAG.

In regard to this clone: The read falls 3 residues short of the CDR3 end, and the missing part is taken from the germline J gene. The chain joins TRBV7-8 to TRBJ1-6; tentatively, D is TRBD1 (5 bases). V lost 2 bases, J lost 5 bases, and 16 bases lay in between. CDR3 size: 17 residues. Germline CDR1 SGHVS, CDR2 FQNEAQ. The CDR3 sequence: CASSLIPNRRDNSPLHF. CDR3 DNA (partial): TGTGCCAGCAGCTTAATCCCTAACAGGAGAGATAATTCACCC.

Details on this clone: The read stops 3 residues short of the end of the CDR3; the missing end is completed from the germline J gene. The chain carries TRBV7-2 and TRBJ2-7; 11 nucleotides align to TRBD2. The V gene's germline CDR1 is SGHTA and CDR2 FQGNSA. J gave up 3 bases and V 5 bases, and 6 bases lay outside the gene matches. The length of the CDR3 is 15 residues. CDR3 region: CASSQSGTSGYEQYF. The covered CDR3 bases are TGTGCCAGCAGCCAATCCGGGACTAGCGGCTACGAG.

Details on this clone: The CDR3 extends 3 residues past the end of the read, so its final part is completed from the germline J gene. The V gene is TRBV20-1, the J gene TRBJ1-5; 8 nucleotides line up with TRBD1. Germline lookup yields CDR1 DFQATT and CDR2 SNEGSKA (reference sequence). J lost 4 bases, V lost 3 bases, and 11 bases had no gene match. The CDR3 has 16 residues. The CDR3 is CSARDVRTGSNQPQHF. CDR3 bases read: TGCAGTGCTAGGGACGTCCGGACAGGGTCAAATCAGCCC.